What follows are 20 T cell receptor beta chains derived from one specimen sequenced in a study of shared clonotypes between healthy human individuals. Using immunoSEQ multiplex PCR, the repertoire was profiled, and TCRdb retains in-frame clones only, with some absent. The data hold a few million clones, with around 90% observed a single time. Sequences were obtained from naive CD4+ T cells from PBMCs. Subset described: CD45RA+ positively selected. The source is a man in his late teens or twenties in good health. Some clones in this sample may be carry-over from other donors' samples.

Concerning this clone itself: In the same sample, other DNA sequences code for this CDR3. CDR3 DNA: TGTGCCAGCAGTCTAGCTCGTGAGCAGTACTTC. It encodes CASSLAREQYF. The chain recombines TRBV28 with TRBJ2-7, with D perhaps TRBD2 (5 bases). Deletions cut 5 bases from V and 7 bases from J, with 9 bases between. Germline-derived CDR1 and CDR2 are MDHEN and SYDVKM. The CDR3 runs 11 residues. The variable domain in full, completed from reference TRBV28 and TRBJ2-7, reads DVKVTQSSRYLVKRTGEKVFLECVQDMDHENMFWYRQDPGLGLRLIYFSYDVKMKEKGDIPEGYSVSREKKERFSLILESASTNQTSMYLCASSLAREQYFGPGTRLTVT.

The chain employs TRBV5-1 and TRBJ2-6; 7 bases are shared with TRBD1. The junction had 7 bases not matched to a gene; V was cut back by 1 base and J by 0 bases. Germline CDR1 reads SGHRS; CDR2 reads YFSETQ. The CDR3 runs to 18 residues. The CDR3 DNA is TGCGCCAGCAGCTTGAGGACAGGCACCGACTCTGGGGCCAACGTCCTGACTTTC. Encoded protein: CASSLRTGTDSGANVLTF.

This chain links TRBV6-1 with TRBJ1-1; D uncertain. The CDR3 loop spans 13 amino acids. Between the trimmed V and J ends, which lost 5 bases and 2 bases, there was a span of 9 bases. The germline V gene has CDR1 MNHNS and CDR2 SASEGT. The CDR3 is CASSRARNTEAFF. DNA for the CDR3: TGTGCCAGCAGTCGCGCGAGAAACACTGAAGCTTTCTTT.

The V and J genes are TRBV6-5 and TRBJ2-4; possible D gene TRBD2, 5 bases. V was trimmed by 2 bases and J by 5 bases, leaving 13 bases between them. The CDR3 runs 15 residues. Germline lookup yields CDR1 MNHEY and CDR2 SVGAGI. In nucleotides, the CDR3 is TGTGCCAGCAGTTACCGCGCCGGGGTCCAAAACATTCAGTACTTC. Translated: CASSYRAGVQNIQYF.

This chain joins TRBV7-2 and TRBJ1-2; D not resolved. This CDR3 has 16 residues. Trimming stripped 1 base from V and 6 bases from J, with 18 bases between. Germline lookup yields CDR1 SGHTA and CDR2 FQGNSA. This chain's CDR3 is CASSLDRAASQNGYTF. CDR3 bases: TGTGCCAGCAGCTTAGATCGGGCCGCCTCGCAGAATGGCTACACCTTC. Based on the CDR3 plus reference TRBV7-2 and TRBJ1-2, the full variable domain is GAGVSQSPSNKVTEKGKDVELRCDPISGHTALYWYRQSLGQGLEFLIYFQGNSAPDKSGLPSDRFSAERTGGSVSTLTIQRTQQEDSAVYLCASSLDRAASQNGYTFGSGTRLTVV.

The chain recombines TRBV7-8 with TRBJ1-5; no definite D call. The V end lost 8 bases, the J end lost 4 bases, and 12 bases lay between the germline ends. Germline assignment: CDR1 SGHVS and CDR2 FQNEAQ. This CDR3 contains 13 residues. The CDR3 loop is CASALGINQPQHF. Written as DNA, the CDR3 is TGTGCCAGCGCCTTGGGTATTAATCAGCCCCAGCATTTT.

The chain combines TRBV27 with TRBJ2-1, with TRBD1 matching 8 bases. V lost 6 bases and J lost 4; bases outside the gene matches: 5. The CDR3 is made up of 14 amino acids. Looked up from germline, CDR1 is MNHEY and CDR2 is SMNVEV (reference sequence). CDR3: CASSYRGAYNEQFF. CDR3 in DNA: TGTGCCAGCAGCTACAGGGGGGCTTACAATGAGCAGTTCTTC.

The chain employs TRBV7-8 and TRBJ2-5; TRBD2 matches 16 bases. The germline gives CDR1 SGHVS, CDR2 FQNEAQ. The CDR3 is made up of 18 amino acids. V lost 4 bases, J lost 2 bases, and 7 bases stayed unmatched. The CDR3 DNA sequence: TGTGCCAGCAGCTCGGCCGGGACTAGCGGGAGGGGGCAAGAGACCCAGTACTTC. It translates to CASSSAGTSGRGQETQYF. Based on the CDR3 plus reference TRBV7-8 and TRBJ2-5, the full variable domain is GAGVSQSPRYKVAKRGQDVALRCDPISGHVSLFWYQQALGQGPEFLTYFQNEAQLDKSGLPSDRFFAERPEGSVSTLKIQRTQQEDSAVYLCASSSAGTSGRGQETQYFGPGTRLLVL.

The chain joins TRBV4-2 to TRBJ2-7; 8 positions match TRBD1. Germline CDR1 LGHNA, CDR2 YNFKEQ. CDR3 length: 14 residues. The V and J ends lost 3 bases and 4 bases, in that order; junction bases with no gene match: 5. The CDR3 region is CASSHGQGAYEQYF. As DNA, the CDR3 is TGTGCCAGCAGCCACGGGCAGGGGGCGTACGAGCAGTACTTC.

The DNA for the CDR3 is TGTGCCAGCAGCGTTCAGCTGGGCACCGGGGAGCTGTTTTTT. Translated: CASSVQLGTGELFF. The chain is built from TRBV14 and TRBJ2-2; D uncertain. Trimming pared 5 bases from V and 4 bases from J, leaving 11 bases between. The CDR3 extends over 14 amino acids. Per germline, CDR1 SGHDN and CDR2 FVKESK. The full variable domain, its missing parts supplied by reference TRBV14 and TRBJ2-2, is EAGVTQFPSHSVIEKGQTVTLRCDPISGHDNLYWYRRVMGKEIKFLLHFVKESKQDESGMPNNRFLAERTGGTYSTLKVQPAELEDSGVYFCASSVQLGTGELFFGEGSRLTVL.

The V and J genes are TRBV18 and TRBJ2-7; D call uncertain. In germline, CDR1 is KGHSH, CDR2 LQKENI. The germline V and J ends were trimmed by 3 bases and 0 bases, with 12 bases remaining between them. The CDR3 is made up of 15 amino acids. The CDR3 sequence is CASSPPPPSSYEQYF. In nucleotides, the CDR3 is TGTGCCAGCTCACCCCCCCCGCCCTCCTCCTACGAGCAGTACTTC.

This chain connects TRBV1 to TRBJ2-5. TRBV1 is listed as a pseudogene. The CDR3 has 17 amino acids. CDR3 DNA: TGCACCAGCAGCCAGGTCTGGATCACACGGAAAGGGGAGACCCAGTACTTC. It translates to CTSSQVWITRKGETQYF.

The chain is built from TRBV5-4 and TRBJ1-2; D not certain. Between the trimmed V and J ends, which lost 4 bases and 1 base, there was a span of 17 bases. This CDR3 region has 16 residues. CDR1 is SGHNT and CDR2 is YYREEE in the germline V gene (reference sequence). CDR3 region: CASSPSSSRDNYGYTF. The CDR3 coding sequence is TGTGCCAGCAGCCCCAGTTCGTCCCGGGATAACTATGGCTACACCTTC.

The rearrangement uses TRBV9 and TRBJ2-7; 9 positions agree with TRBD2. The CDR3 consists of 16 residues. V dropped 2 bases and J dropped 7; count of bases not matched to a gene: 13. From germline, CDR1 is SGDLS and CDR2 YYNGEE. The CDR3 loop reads CASSVSSGREGLEQYF. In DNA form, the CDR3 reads TGTGCCAGCAGCGTTTCCTCCGGGCGGGAGGGTTTGGAGCAGTACTTC.

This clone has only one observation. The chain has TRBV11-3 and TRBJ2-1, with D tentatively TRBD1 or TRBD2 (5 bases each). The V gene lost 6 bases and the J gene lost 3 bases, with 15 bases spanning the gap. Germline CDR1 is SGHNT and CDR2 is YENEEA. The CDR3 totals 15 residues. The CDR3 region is CASSPRGSLYNEQFF. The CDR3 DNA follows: TGTGCCAGCAGTCCTCGGGGCAGCCTCTACAATGAGCAGTTCTTC. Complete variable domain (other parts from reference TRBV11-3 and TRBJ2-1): EAGVVQSPRYKIIEKKQPVAFWCNPISGHNTLYWYLQNLGQGPELLIRYENEEAVDDSQLPKDRFSAERLKGVDSTLKIQPAELGDSAVYLCASSPRGSLYNEQFFGPGTRLTVL.

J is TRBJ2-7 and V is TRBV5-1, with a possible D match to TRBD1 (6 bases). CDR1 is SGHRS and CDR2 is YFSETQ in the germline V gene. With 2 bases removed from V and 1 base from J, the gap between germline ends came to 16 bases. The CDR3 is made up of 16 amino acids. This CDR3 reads CASSFITGPMSYEQYF. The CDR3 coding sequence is TGCGCCAGCAGCTTCATTACAGGGCCTATGTCCTACGAGCAGTACTTC.

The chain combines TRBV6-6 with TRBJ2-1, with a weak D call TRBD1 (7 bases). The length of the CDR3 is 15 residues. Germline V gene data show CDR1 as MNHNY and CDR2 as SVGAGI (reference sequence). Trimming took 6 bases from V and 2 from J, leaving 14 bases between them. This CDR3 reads CASSLGRGAYNEQFF. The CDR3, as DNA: TGTGCCAGCAGCCTCGGCAGGGGGGCCTACAATGAGCAGTTCTTC.

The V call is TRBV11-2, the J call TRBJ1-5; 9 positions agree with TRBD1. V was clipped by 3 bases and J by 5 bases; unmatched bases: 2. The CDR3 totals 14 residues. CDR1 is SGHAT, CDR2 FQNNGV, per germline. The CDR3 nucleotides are TGTGCCAGCAGCTTGAGGGACAGGGATCAGCCCCAGCATTTT. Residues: CASSLRDRDQPQHF.

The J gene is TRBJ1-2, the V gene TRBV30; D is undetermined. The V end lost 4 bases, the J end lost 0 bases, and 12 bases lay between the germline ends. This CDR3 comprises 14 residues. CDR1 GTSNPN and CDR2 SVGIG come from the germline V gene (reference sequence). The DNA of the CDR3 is TGTGCCTGGAATGGAAAGGGTTCTAACTATGGCTACACCTTC. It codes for CAWNGKGSNYGYTF.

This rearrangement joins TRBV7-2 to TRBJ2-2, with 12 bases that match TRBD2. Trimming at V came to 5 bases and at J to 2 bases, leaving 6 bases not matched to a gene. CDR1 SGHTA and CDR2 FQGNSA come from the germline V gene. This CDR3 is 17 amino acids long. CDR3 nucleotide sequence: TGTGCCAGCAGCACCGACGGACTAGCGGGAAACACCGGGGAGCTGTTTTTT. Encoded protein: CASSTDGLAGNTGELFF.